This T cell receptor (beta chain) was retrieved from a study of blood T cell repertoires in COVID-19. Looking at the study overall: T cells, B-cell-depleted T cells, or PBMCs supplied cDNA or gDNA.

The CDR3 runs 15 residues. Germline CDR1 is KGHSH and CDR2 is LQKENI. The V end was cut by 3 bases, the J end by 3 bases, with 12 bases between. Per the original data handling: Estimated nucleated cell counts came from reference gene primer amplification. Clones were sequenced by immunoSEQ multiplex PCR, and TCRdb holds only the in-frame ones, with some missing. The V and J calls and clone size come from that table; D and trimming were worked out from the DNA. The sample includes around 250,000 clones, approximately 85% of them seen just once. The chain uses TRBV18 and TRBJ1-5, with a weak D call TRBD1 (5 bases). Material for sequencing was peripheral blood. This TCR came from a man aged 80 or over with acute or convalescent COVID-19. The DNA of the CDR3 is TGTGCCAGCTCACCCTCCCGGACAAACAATCAGCCCCAGCATTTT. Amino acids: CASSPSRTNNQPQHF.